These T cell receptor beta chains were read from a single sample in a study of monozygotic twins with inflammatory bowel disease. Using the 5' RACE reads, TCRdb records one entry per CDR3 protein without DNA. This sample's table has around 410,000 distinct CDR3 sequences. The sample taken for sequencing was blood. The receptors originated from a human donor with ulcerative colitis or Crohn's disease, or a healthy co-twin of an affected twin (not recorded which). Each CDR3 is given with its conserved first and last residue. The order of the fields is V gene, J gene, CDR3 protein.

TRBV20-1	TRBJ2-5	CSARKGFQETQYF
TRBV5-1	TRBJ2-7	CASSPGGSVYEQYF
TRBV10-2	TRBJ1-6	CASNPDSANSPLHF
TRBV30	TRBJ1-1	CAWRVGGNTEAFF
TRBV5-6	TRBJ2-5	CASSLEPSGGYQETQYF
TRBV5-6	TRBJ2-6	CASSLRRISGANVLTF
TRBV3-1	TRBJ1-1	CASSQRPGGTEAFF
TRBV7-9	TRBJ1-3	CASRRESGNTIYF
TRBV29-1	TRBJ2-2	CSVGRSTSAPGELFF
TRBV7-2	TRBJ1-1	CASSFDGIGTEAFF
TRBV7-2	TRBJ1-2	CASTDTGIYGYTF
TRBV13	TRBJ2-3	CASSLGGTERADTRYF
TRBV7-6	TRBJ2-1	CASSFGRGRENEQFF
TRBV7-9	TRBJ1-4	CATTRGDLNEKLFF
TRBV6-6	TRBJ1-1	CATRRGLNTEAFF